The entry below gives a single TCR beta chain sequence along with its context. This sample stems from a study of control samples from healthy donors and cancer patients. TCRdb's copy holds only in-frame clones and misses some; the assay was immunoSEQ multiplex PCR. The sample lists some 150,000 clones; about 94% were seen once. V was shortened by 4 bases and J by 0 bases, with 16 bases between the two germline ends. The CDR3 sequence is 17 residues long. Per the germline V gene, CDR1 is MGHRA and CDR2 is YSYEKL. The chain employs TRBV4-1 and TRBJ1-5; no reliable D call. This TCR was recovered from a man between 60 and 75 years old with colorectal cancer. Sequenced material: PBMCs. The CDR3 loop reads CASSPFEYGDSNQPQHF. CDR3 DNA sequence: TGCGCCAGCAGCCCCTTCGAGTACGGAGATAGCAATCAGCCCCAGCATTTT.